This record concerns one T cell receptor beta chain sequence. Only in-frame clones appear in the TCRdb table, and some are missing; sequencing was by immunoSEQ multiplex PCR. The table lists 18,000 or so clones, 73% of them singletons. These data are taken from a study of somatic mutations in cytotoxic T cells in rheumatoid arthritis. The CDR3 has 15 amino acids. The ends were cut back, 2 bases at V and 3 bases at J, with 11 bases in the middle. CDR1 is SGHAT, CDR2 FQNNGV, per germline. The chain carries TRBV11-2 and TRBJ1-5; no definite D call. Specimen: CD8+ T cells sorted from blood. The receptor's source is a woman aged 55-70 years in good health. The DNA for the CDR3 is TGTGCCAGCAGCTTAAACGCAGGCGCCAATCAGCCCCAGCATTTT. This sequence encodes CASSLNAGANQPQHF.